This paragraph covers one T cell receptor beta chain sequence. Generated by immunoSEQ multiplex PCR, the TCRdb table keeps only in-frame clones and is missing some. The profile shows 150,000 to 200,000 clones, around 87% of them singletons. This entry belongs to a study of T cell responses to AZD1222 COVID-19 vaccine. This receptor was obtained from an adult in good health. The sample here was peripheral blood, taken on day 0 of MenACWY control vaccination.

The CDR3 reads CASSSQGAHSGNTIYF. For the CDR3, the DNA is TGTGCCAGCAGCTCACAGGGGGCCCACTCTGGAAACACCATATATTTT. V is TRBV7-2 and J is TRBJ1-3; TRBD1 aligns across 9 bases. Trimming took 4 bases from V and 0 from J; bases not matched to a gene: 4. CDR1 and CDR2 (germline): SGHTA, FQGNSA. This CDR3 region has 16 residues.